The 26 T cell receptor beta chains below all came from one sample that was sequenced in a study of blood T cell repertoires in COVID-19. Here immunoSEQ multiplex PCR was the method, and the copy in TCRdb shows in-frame clones only, minus some. The sample records 95,000 to 150,000 clones, over 60% being singletons. Material for sequencing was peripheral blood. The receptors originated from a man aged 35 to 55 with active or convalescent COVID-19.

This clone occurred a few times. Here the CDR3 DNA reads TGTGCTAGTGGTATCGGACAGGGGGCCAGGGATGAGCAGTTCTTC. This codes for CASGIGQGARDEQFF. J is TRBJ2-1 and V is TRBV12-5, with TRBD1 matching 11 bases. Trimming cost V 5 bases and J 8 bases; bases outside gene matches: 8. The germline CDR1 and CDR2 sequences are LGHNT and FRNRAP. The CDR3 totals 15 residues.

The chain uses TRBV3-1 (or the pseudogene TRBV3-2) and TRBJ1-5; unclear D gene. CDR3 size: 15 residues. Germline loops: CDR1 LGHDT, CDR2 YNNKEL (reference sequence). V lost 1 base to trimming and J lost 1 base, with 8 bases between them. CDR3 nucleotides: TGTGCCAGCAGCCAAGGAACGACAAGCAATCAGCCCCAGCATTTT. Encoded protein: CASSQGTTSNQPQHF.

V usage is TRBV11-2 and J usage is TRBJ1-1; 7 nucleotides align to TRBD1. V lost 5 bases to trimming and J lost 0 bases; unmatched junction nucleotides: 6. The CDR3 is made up of 15 amino acids. CDR1 and CDR2 from the germline V gene are SGHAT and FQNNGV. In DNA form, the CDR3 reads TGTGCCAGCAGCCCGGGACAGATCCTGAACACTGAAGCTTTCTTT. It specifies CASSPGQILNTEAFF.

Worth noting for this clone: This sample includes further DNA sequences coding for the same CDR3. The chain uses TRBV4-1 and TRBJ2-2, with TRBD1 identical over 7 bases. Germline lookup yields CDR1 MGHRA and CDR2 YSYEKL. V trimming: 0 bases; J trimming: 1 base; junction bases outside the gene matches: 2. This CDR3 contains 16 residues. The CDR3 DNA follows: TGCGCCAGCAGCCAAGAAGGGACAGTGAACACCGGGGAGCTGTTTTTT. It codes for CASSQEGTVNTGELFF.

V usage is TRBV6-5 and J usage is TRBJ2-7, with 8 bases identical to TRBD2. Looked up from germline, CDR1 is MNHEY and CDR2 is SVGAGI. The trim removed 6 bases at V and 3 bases at J, leaving 7 bases unmatched. This CDR3 spans 14 amino acids. CDR3: CASRSLGTSYEQYF. As DNA, the CDR3 is TGTGCCAGCAGGTCCTTAGGGACTAGCTACGAGCAGTACTTC.

The V call is TRBV5-1, the J call TRBJ1-1, with TRBD1 as a possible D gene (6 bases). Trimming took 0 bases from V and 5 from J, leaving 14 bases between them. CDR3 length equals 15 residues. Germline V CDR1 and CDR2: SGHRS, YFSETQ. The CDR3 reads CASSLELGQGTEAFF. DNA of the CDR3: TGCGCCAGCAGCTTGGAACTGGGGCAGGGGACTGAAGCTTTCTTT.

V is TRBV3-1 (or the pseudogene TRBV3-2) and J is TRBJ1-3; D is perhaps TRBD1 (6 bases). Trimming pared 4 bases from V and 6 bases from J, leaving 10 bases between. The CDR3 spans 13 residues. Germline V gene lookup returns CDR1 LGHDT and CDR2 YNNKEL (reference sequence). The CDR3 coding sequence is TGTGCCAGCAGCCCCGGACAGCTAAACACCATATATTTT. Encoded protein: CASSPGQLNTIYF.

The chain has TRBV7-9 and TRBJ2-1; possible D gene TRBD2, 7 bases. Germline loops: CDR1 SEHNR, CDR2 FQNEAQ (reference sequence). The CDR3 contains 14 residues. Between the trimmed V and J ends, which lost 7 bases and 5 bases, there was a span of 15 bases. In DNA, the CDR3 is TGTGCCAGCACCACCCCCGGGGGGCACAATGAGCAGTTCTTC. Its translation: CASTTPGGHNEQFF.

The rearrangement links TRBV6-2 or TRBV6-3 to TRBJ1-1, with D tentatively TRBD1 (5 bases). The CDR3 is 15 residues long. Germline-derived CDR1 and CDR2 are MNHEY and SVGEGT. V gave up 6 bases and J gave up 6 bases, with 20 bases separating them. CDR3 coding DNA: TGTGCCAGCAGCCCTCCCGGGGGAAGGGTACCTGAAGCTTTCTTT. It specifies CASSPPGGRVPEAFF.

V usage is TRBV3-1 (or the pseudogene TRBV3-2) and J usage is TRBJ1-6; 7 positions agree with TRBD1. The CDR3 has 15 residues. The J segment lost 5 bases and the V segment lost 8 bases, leaving 9 bases of the junction unmatched. Germline CDR1 is LGHDT and CDR2 is YNNKEL (reference sequence). CDR3 sequence (DNA): TGTGCCAGCGCCTCGGGACAGCAAAATAATTCACCCCTCCACTTT. This codes for CASASGQQNNSPLHF.

This chain joins TRBV3-1 (or the pseudogene TRBV3-2) and TRBJ2-2, with a weak D call TRBD1 (6 bases). V gave up 6 bases and J gave up 5 bases, with 10 bases separating them. This CDR3 contains 13 residues. The V gene's germline CDR1 is LGHDT and CDR2 YNNKEL (reference sequence). In nucleotides, the CDR3 is TGTGCCAGCAGATACAGGGCGACCGGGGAGCTGTTTTTT. Translating gives CASRYRATGELFF.

The V and J genes are TRBV3-1 (or the pseudogene TRBV3-2) and TRBJ2-1, with D possibly matching TRBD2 (5 bases). CDR3 size: 13 residues. Looked up from germline, CDR1 is LGHDT and CDR2 is YNNKEL (reference sequence). V was trimmed by 9 bases and J by 0 bases, leaving 9 bases between them. CDR3 sequence: CASTSYSYNEQFF. Here the CDR3 DNA reads TGTGCCAGTACTAGTTACTCCTACAATGAGCAGTTCTTC.

The chain uses TRBV3-1 (or the pseudogene TRBV3-2) and TRBJ2-1; D possibly corresponds to TRBD2 (6 bases). CDR3 size: 14 residues. From germline, CDR1 is LGHDT and CDR2 YNNKEL (reference sequence). Trimming pared 3 bases from V and 3 bases from J, leaving 9 bases between. The CDR3 protein is CASSQGTVYNEQFF. The CDR3 DNA reads TGTGCCAGCAGCCAGGGGACTGTCTACAATGAGCAGTTCTTC.

The chain carries TRBV18 and TRBJ2-1; TRBD2 matches at 8 bases. V lost 5 bases to trimming and J lost 9 bases; unmatched junction nucleotides: 12. Germline V gene sequence: CDR1 KGHSH, CDR2 LQKENI. The CDR3 has 15 amino acids. The CDR3 sequence: CASSSPGGLGIEQFF. The CDR3 bases are TGTGCCAGCTCATCGCCGGGGGGACTAGGAATTGAGCAGTTCTTC. The full variable domain, completed using reference TRBV18 and TRBJ2-1, is NAGVMQNPRHLVRRRGQEARLRCSPMKGHSHVYWYRQLPEEGLKFMVYLQKENIIDESGMPKERFSAEFPKEGPSILRIQQVVRGDSAAYFCASSSPGGLGIEQFFGPGTRLTVL.

The V call is TRBV9, the J call TRBJ2-7, with TRBD2 matching over 15 bases. There are 15 residues in the CDR3. Losses at the gene ends were 4 bases for V and 7 bases for J; bases not matched to a gene: 6. Looked up from germline, CDR1 is SGDLS and CDR2 is YYNGEE. CDR3 nucleotides: TGTGCCAGCAGCCCCGGGACTAGCGGGAGGTGGGAGCAGTACTTC. Translating it yields CASSPGTSGRWEQYF. The variable domain in full, with the rest retrieved from reference TRBV9 and TRBJ2-7, is DSGVTQTPKHLITATGQRVTLRCSPRSGDLSVYWYQQSLDQGLQFLIQYYNGEERAKGNILERFSAQQFPDLHSELNLSSLELGDSALYFCASSPGTSGRWEQYFGPGTRLTVT.

The chain carries TRBV20-1 and TRBJ1-1, with D tentatively TRBD1 (6 bases). The CDR3 extends over 11 amino acids. V lost 7 bases and J lost 4, with 10 bases in between. Germline CDR1 DFQATT, CDR2 SNEGSKA (reference sequence). The CDR3 DNA follows: TGCAGTGTTACCAGGGGCACTGAAGCTTTCTTT. Protein product: CSVTRGTEAFF.

This chain links TRBV7-3 with TRBJ2-1; tentatively, D is TRBD2 (7 bases). The germline CDR1 and CDR2 sequences are SGHTA and FQGTGA. The length of the CDR3 is 14 residues. V dropped 3 bases and J dropped 3 bases, with 9 bases sitting between them. CDR3 in DNA: TGTGCCAGCAGCTTGGGGGGGCTCTACAATGAGCAGTTCTTC. Residues: CASSLGGLYNEQFF. Supplemented by reference TRBV7-3 and TRBJ2-1, the full variable domain reads GAGVSQTPSNKVTEKGKYVELRCDPISGHTALYWYRQSLGQGPEFLIYFQGTGAADDSGLPNDRFFAVRPEGSVSTLKIQRTERGDSAVYLCASSLGGLYNEQFFGPGTRLTVL.

The sample holds a few counts of this clone. The CDR3 here is CASSQAGRAKDTQYF. CDR3 bases: TGTGCCAGCAGCCAAGCCGGGAGGGCCAAAGATACGCAGTATTTT. The chain uses TRBV14 and TRBJ2-3; 8 nucleotides line up with TRBD2. V trimming: 1 base; J trimming: 5 bases; junction bases outside the gene matches: 5. CDR3 length equals 15 residues. Germline V gene data show CDR1 as SGHDN and CDR2 as FVKESK.

This clone was found a few times. V is TRBV9 and J is TRBJ1-5; unclear D gene. Germline values: CDR1 SGDLS, CDR2 YYNGEE. CDR3 length equals 14 residues. Trimming removed 0 bases from V and 6 bases from J, with 10 bases in between. This CDR3 reads CASSVDGEGQPQHF. CDR3 DNA: TGTGCCAGCAGCGTAGATGGAGAGGGTCAGCCCCAGCATTTT.

The rearrangement joins TRBV25-1 to TRBJ1-2; 8 positions agree with TRBD1. The CDR3 is 15 amino acids. Germline V gene data show CDR1 as MGHDK and CDR2 as SYGVNS. Trimming at V came to 1 base and at J to 4 bases, leaving 5 bases not matched to a gene. The CDR3 bases are TGTGCCAGCAGTGAATTTCCAGGGGGCGCCTATGGCTACACCTTC. Residues: CASSEFPGGAYGYTF.

V is TRBV6-5 and J is TRBJ2-2, with D possibly TRBD1 on 5 matching bases. Germline V lookup: CDR1 MNHEY, CDR2 SVGAGI. The CDR3 sequence is 15 residues long. Trimming pared 10 bases from V and 5 bases from J, leaving 20 bases between. CDR3 DNA: TGTGCCACGCGGTTGGGCCTGCAGGGAACCGGGGAGCTGTTTTTT. Translating gives CATRLGLQGTGELFF.

V and J are TRBV5-5 and TRBJ1-5; D uncertain. With 4 bases removed from V and 3 bases from J, the gap between germline ends came to 11 bases. The CDR3 consists of 14 residues. Per germline, CDR1 SGHKS and CDR2 YYEKEE (reference sequence). The chain's CDR3 is CASSPGSSNQPQHF. Here the CDR3 DNA reads TGTGCCAGCAGCCCGGGGAGCTCCAATCAGCCCCAGCATTTT.

In the case of this clone: Other DNA sequences in the same sample also yield this CDR3. The rearrangement uses TRBV27 and TRBJ1-2; a weak D match, TRBD1 (5 bases). Trimming removed 3 bases from V and 2 bases from J, with 10 bases in between. This CDR3 is built from 14 residues. Germline lookup yields CDR1 MNHEY and CDR2 SMNVEV (reference sequence). The CDR3 DNA follows: TGTGCCAGCAGTTTGGGCCAGGGCAACTATGGCTACACCTTC. Protein: CASSLGQGNYGYTF.

The rearrangement joins TRBV13 to TRBJ1-1; the D gene is possibly TRBD1 (6 bases). V was clipped by 3 bases and J by 3 bases, with 8 bases between them. The germline V gene has CDR1 PRHDT and CDR2 FYEKMQ (reference sequence). The length of the CDR3 is 13 residues. As DNA, the CDR3 is TGTGCCAGCAGCTTGGGGGCCTACACTGAAGCTTTCTTT. It is translated as CASSLGAYTEAFF.

This chain joins TRBV7-9 and TRBJ2-7; the match to TRBD1 covers 8 bases. This CDR3 has 14 amino acids. With V trimmed by 3 bases and J by 5 bases, 6 bases remained unmatched. Germline V CDR1 and CDR2: SEHNR, FQNEAQ (reference sequence). The CDR3 nucleotides read TGTGCCAGCAGCTTGGGTCCGGACAGGGACGAGCAGTACTTC. Protein product: CASSLGPDRDEQYF.

This chain joins TRBV7-9 and TRBJ1-3, with TRBD1 identical over 8 bases. CDR3 length equals 15 residues. The V gene's germline CDR1 is SEHNR and CDR2 FQNEAQ (reference sequence). V shed 5 bases and J 2 bases; nucleotides not matched to a gene: 5. CDR3 nucleotide sequence: TGTGCCAGCAGCAAAGGACAGGGAACTGGAAACACCATATATTTT. This encodes CASSKGQGTGNTIYF.